Described below is a single TCR beta chain sequence and its context. TCRdb re-derived calls from the 5' RACE reads in MiXCR, one entry per CDR3 protein. The sample carries around 280,000 distinct CDR3 sequences, under 9.5% recorded once. The V gene end was trimmed by 7 bases and the J gene end by 6 bases; junction bases not matched to a gene: 5. There are 14 residues in the CDR3. Germline V gene data show CDR1 as SGHAT and CDR2 as FQNNGV. The data derive from a study of identical twins. Another study also made use of these data, one on yellow fever vaccine responses in identical twins.

The sequence was obtained from a woman younger than 30 in good health. Sequencing was carried out using memory (CD45RO+) T cells sorted from blood. The chain combines TRBV11-2 with TRBJ1-6; 8 bases align to TRBD1. The CDR3 DNA reads TGTGCCAGCAACGACAGGGGATCTAATTCACCCCTCCACTTT. Its translation: CASNDRGSNSPLHF.